Listed below are T cell receptor beta chains from one sample, sequenced in a study of Ad26.COV2.S vaccination and SARS-CoV-2 variants. Profiled with immunoSEQ multiplex PCR; TCRdb holds only in-frame clones, not every one. The data contain about 350,000 clones, about 86% of them seen just once; the ten biggest clones take up approximately 12%. The sample here was peripheral blood, taken in a trial of Ad26.COV2.S vaccine versus placebo. The receptors shown here come from a person between 18 and 65 years old who received the Ad26.COV2.S COVID-19 vaccine or a placebo. Both conserved end residues are part of each CDR3. Each record gives: clone size, J gene, D gene, V gene, CDR3 DNA, CDR3 protein. The D gene is left open where the match is weak. Rows give clone size only sometimes, using once, few, many, or a class for an expanded clone.

>-|TRBJ1-5|-|TRBV5-5
TGTGCCAGCAGCTTATTCGACGGACCCAATCAGCCCCAGCATTTT
CASSLFDGPNQPQHF
>-|TRBJ1-1|-|TRBV3-1/TRBV3-2
TGTGCCAGCAGCCTGTCCCTCCTATCAGGCCCTGAAGCTTTCTTT
CASSLSLLSGPEAFF
>-|TRBJ1-2|-|TRBV2
TGTGCCAGCAGTCCCATAGACGGGGGCGCAGACTATGGCTACACCTTC
CASSPIDGGADYGYTF
>-|TRBJ1-2|-|TRBV10-2
TGCGCCAGCAGTAATACAGGAGCTAACTATGGCTACACCTTC
CASSNTGANYGYTF
>-|TRBJ1-2|-|TRBV19
TGTGCCAGTAGTATCCATCGCCCCTATGGCTACACCTTC
CASSIHRPYGYTF
>few|TRBJ1-5|-|TRBV7-3
TGTGCCAGCAGCTTCCCGGGCCGCCACCGTCAGCCCCAGCATTTT
CASSFPGRHRQPQHF
>-|TRBJ1-5|-|TRBV6-4
TGTGCCAGCAGTGCCCATGGAGGAATCAATCAGCCCCAGCATTTT
CASSAHGGINQPQHF
>-|TRBJ1-2|-|TRBV4-3
TGCGCCAGCAGCCACACGGGGGGTCCGGGCTACACCTTC
CASSHTGGPGYTF
>-|TRBJ1-4|-|TRBV7-9
TGTGCCAGCAGCACACGGAGTTTAACTAATGAAAAACTGTTTTTT
CASSTRSLTNEKLFF
>-|TRBJ2-1|-|TRBV7-2
TGTGCCAGCAGCTTGGGGCAGACCTTCTACAATGAGCAGTTCTTC
CASSLGQTFYNEQFF
>-|TRBJ2-5|-|TRBV7-8
TGTGCCAGCAGCCCTCGACTAAATCGATACCAAGAGACCCAGTACTTC
CASSPRLNRYQETQYF
>-|TRBJ1-4|TRBD1|TRBV28
TGTGCCAGCAGTCCATTGGACAGGCCGAATGAAAAACTGTTTTTT
CASSPLDRPNEKLFF
>-|TRBJ1-3|-|TRBV4-3
TGCGCCAGCAGCCAAGATCAACTTACTACTGGAAACACCATATATTTT
CASSQDQLTTGNTIYF
>-|TRBJ2-7|-|TRBV6-6
TGTGCCAGCAGTTACTCGAGTTCAGGGATCTACGAGCAGTACTTC
CASSYSSSGIYEQYF
>few|TRBJ1-5|-|TRBV7-9
TGTGCCAGCAGCTTAGCGCGCGGGGGTGGCAATCAGCCCCAGCATTTT
CASSLARGGGNQPQHF
>-|TRBJ2-5|-|TRBV7-2
TGTGCCAGCAGCCTAGACAGGTGGCAAGAGACCCAGTACTTC
CASSLDRWQETQYF
>-|TRBJ2-1|TRBD2|TRBV28
TGTGCCAGCAGTTTCTCTGGCGGGAGAAGGAATGAGCAGTTCTTC
CASSFSGGRRNEQFF
>-|TRBJ2-7|-|TRBV28
TGTGCCAGCAGCACGCACTCAGCTTTCGGGCAGTACTTC
CASSTHSAFGQYF
>-|TRBJ1-1|-|TRBV6-1
TGTGCCAGCAGTGAAAATACAATGAACACTGAAGCTTTCTTT
CASSENTMNTEAFF
>-|TRBJ1-1|-|TRBV24-1
TGTGCCACCAGTGACCAGAAGGGGGGAGTTACTGAAGCTTTCTTT
CATSDQKGGVTEAFF
>-|TRBJ1-6|-|TRBV19
TGTGCCAGTAGGGGAAGGGGGAGTTCACCCCTCCACTTT
CASRGRGSSPLHF
>-|TRBJ1-1|-|TRBV13
TGTGCCAGCAGCTTAGTGGGCAGGGTAACTGAAGCTTTCTTT
CASSLVGRVTEAFF
>-|TRBJ2-3|-|TRBV5-1
TGCGCCAGCAGCTTACGGCCCGAACCAGATACGCAGTATTTT
CASSLRPEPDTQYF
>-|TRBJ1-4|-|TRBV28
TGTGCCAGTGGTGGGACCTTAAATGAAAAACTGTTTTTT
CASGGTLNEKLFF
>-|TRBJ1-2|TRBD1|TRBV25-1
TGTGCCAGCTACCCCAACAGGGGAAAGGGCTACACCTTC
CASYPNRGKGYTF
>-|TRBJ1-5|-|TRBV6-5
TGTGCCAGCCACAAGGGAGGGAGCAATCAGCCCCAGCATTTT
CASHKGGSNQPQHF
>-|TRBJ2-1|-|TRBV27
TGTGCCAGCAGTGCCCTGACCCTGGGAAGAGGGTCGGGAAATGAGCAGTTCTTC
CASSALTLGRGSGNEQFF
>-|TRBJ2-3|-|TRBV5-6
TGTGCCAGCAGCTTGGGTCCGGCGACGACTAGCACAGATACGCAGTATTTT
CASSLGPATTSTDTQYF
>-|TRBJ1-2|-|TRBV7-2
TGTGCCAGCCCCCCAAATTGGGGCGGGAATGGCTACACCTTC
CASPPNWGGNGYTF